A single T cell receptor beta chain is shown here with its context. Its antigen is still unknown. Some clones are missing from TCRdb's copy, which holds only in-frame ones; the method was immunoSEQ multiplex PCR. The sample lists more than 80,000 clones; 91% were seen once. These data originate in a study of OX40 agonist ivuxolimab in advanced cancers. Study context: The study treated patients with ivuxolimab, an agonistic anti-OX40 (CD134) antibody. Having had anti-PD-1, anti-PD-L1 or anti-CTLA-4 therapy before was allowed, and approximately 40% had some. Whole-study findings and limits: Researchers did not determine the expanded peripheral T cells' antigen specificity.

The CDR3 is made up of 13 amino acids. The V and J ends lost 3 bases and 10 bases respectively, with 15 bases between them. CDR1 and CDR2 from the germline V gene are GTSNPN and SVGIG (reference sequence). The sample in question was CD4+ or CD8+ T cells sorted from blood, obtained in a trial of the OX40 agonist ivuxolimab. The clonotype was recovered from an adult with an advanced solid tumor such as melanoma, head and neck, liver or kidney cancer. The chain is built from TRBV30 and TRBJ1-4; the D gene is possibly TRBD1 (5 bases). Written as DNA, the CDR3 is TGTGCCTGGAGAATAAGAGCGGGGGGAAAACTGTTTTTT. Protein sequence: CAWRIRAGGKLFF. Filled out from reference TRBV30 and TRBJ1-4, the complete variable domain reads SQTIHQWPATLVQPVGSPLSLECTVEGTSNPNLYWYRQAAGRGLQLLFYSVGIGQISSEVPQNLSASRPQDRQFILSSKKLLLSDSGFYLCAWRIRAGGKLFFGSGTQLSVL.